This T cell receptor beta chain stems from a study of Ad26.COV2.S vaccination and SARS-CoV-2 variants. General study findings and limits: Vaccine and placebo recipients had similar non-spike TCR breadth.

Treatment noted: 15 to 20 received Ad26.COV2.S at low or high dose, single or two shots; several received placebo; per-sample allocation not given. Specimens were obtained on day 63 following the first vaccine or placebo injection. The assay was immunoSEQ multiplex PCR, and TCRdb's table has in-frame clones only and misses some. The sample lists around 450,000 clones, about 93% occurring once. Note on this clone: Its target is unknown.

The CDR3 extends over 14 amino acids. The chain joins TRBV21-1 to TRBJ2-7; TRBD2 is the table's D call and was not checked against the DNA. TRBV21-1 is designated a pseudogene. The TCR comes from a person between 18 and 59 years old who received the Ad26.COV2.S COVID-19 vaccine or a placebo. The starting material was peripheral blood, obtained in a trial of Ad26.COV2.S vaccine versus placebo. CDR3 sequence reads: CASSKRPAGYEQYF. The DNA of the CDR3 is TGTGCCAGCAGCAAGAGGCCAGCGGGCTACGAGCAGTACTTC.